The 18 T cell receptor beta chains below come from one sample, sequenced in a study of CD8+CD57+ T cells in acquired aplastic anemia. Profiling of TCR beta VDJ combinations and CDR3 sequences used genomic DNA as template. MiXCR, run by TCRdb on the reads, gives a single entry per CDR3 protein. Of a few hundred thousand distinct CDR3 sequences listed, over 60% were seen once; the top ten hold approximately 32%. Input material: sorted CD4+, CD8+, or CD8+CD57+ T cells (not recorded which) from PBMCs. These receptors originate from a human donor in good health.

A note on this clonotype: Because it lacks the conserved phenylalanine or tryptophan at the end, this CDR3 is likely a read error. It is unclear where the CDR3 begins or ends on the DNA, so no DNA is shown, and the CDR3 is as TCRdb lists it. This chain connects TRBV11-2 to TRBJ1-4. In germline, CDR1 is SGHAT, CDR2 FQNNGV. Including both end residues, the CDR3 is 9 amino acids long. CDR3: CASSFGTRV.

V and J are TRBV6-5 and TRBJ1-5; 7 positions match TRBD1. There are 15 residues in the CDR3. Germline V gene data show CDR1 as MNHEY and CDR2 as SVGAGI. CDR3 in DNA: TGTGTCTGCAGCCAAACTCCAGGGGGAAGTCAGCCCCAGCATTTT. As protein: CVCSQTPGGSQPQHF.

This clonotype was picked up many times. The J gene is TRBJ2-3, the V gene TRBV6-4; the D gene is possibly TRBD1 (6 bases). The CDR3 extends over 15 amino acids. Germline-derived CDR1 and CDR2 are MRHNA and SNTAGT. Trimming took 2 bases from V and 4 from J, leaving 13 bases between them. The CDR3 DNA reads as TGTGCCAGCAGTGACGGGGGCAGGGTGGCAGATACGCAGTATTTT. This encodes CASSDGGRVADTQYF.

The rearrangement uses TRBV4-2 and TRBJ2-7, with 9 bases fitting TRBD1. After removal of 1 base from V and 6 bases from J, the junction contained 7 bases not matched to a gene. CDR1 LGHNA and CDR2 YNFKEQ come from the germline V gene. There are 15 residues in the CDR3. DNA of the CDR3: TGTGCCAGCAGCCAAGCACCGGGACAGGGCAGCGAGCAGTACTTC. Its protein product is CASSQAPGQGSEQYF.

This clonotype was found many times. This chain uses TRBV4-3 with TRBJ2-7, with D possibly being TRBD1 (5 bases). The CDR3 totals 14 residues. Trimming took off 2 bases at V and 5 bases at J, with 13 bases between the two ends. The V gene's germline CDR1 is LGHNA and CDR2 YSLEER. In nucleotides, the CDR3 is TGCGCCAGCAGCCAAACGCAGGGTCGCAACGAGCAGTACTTC. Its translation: CASSQTQGRNEQYF.

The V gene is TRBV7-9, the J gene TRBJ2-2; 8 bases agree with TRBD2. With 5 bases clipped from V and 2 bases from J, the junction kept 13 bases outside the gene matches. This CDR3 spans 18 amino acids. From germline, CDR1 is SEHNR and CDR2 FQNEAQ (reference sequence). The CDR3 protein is CASSPRLAKLNNTGELFF. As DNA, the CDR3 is TGTGCCAGCAGCCCGAGACTAGCGAAACTCAATAACACCGGGGAGCTGTTTTTT.

The CDR3 DNA is TGTGCCAGTAGTGACGGAGAAGAGACCCAGTACTTC. Residues: CASSDGEETQYF. The V and J genes are TRBV19 and TRBJ2-7, with D uncertain. TRBJ2-5 matches the DNA end more closely, so the J call is doubtful. The germline V gene has CDR1 LNHDA and CDR2 SQIVND (reference sequence). The CDR3 is 12 residues long.

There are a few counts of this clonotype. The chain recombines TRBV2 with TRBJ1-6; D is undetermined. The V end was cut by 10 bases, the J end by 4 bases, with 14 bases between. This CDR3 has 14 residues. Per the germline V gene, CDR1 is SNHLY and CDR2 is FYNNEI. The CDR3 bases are TGTGCCACCTCCCTTGGTGGGTATAATTCACCCCTCCACTTT. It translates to CATSLGGYNSPLHF.

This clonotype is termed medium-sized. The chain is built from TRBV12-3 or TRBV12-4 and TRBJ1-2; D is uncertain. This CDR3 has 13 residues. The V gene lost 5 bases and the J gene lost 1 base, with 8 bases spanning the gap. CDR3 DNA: TGTGCCAGCAGTCCGAGGATTAACTATGGCTACACCTTC. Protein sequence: CASSPRINYGYTF.

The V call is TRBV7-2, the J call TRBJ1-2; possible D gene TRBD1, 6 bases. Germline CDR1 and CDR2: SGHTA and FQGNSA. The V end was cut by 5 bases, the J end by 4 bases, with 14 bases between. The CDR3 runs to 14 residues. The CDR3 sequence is CASSTRTEGYGYTF. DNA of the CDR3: TGTGCCAGCAGCACCCGGACAGAGGGCTATGGCTACACCTTC.

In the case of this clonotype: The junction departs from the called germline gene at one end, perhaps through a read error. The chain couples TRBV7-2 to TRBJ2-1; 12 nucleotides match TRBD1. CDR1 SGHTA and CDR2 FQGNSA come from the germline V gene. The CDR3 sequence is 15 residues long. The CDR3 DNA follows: TGCGCCAGCAGGCACCGGGACAGGGGGCTCAATGAGCAGTTCTTC. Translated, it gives CASRHRDRGLNEQFF. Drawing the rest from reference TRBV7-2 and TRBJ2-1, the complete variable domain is GAGVSQSPSNKVTEKGKDVELRCDPISGHTALYWYRQSLGQGLEFLIYFQGNSAPDKSGLPSDRFSAERTGGSVSTLTIQRTQQEDSAVYLCASRHRDRGLNEQFFGPGTRLTVL.

The CDR3 spells CASSLAGAVQETQYF. CDR3 nucleotides: TGTGCCAGCAGCTTAGCAGGGGCCGTACAAGAGACCCAGTACTTC. The chain recombines TRBV7-9 with TRBJ2-5; tentatively, D is TRBD1 (5 bases). The CDR3 has 15 residues. Trimming removed 0 bases from V and 2 bases from J, with 10 bases in between. From germline, CDR1 is SEHNR and CDR2 FQNEAQ (reference sequence). The full variable domain, completed using reference TRBV7-9 and TRBJ2-5, is DTGVSQNPRHKITKRGQNVTFRCDPISEHNRLYWYRQTLGQGPEFLTYFQNEAQLEKSRLLSDRFSAERPKGSFSTLEIQRTEQGDSAMYLCASSLAGAVQETQYFGPGTRLLVL.

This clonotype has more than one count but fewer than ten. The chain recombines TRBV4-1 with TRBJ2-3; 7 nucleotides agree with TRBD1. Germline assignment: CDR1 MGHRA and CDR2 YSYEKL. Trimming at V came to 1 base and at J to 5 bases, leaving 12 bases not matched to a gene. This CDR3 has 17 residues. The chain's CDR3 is CASSQGPNHRGLDTQYF. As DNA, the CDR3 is TGCGCCAGCAGCCAAGGTCCCAACCACAGGGGTTTAGATACGCAGTATTTT.

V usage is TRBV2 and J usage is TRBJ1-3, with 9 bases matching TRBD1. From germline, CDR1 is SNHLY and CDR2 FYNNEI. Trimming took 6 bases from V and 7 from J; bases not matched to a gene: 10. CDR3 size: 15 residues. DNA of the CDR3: TGTGCCAGCAGCGCAGGACAGGGGATGGTGAACACCATATATTTT. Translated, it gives CASSAGQGMVNTIYF.

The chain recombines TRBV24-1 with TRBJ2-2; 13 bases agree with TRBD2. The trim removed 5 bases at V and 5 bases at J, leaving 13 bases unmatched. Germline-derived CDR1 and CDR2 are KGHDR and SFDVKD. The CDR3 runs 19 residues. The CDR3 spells CATSGGLGLAGTQTGELFF. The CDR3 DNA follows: TGTGCCACCAGTGGGGGGCTGGGACTAGCGGGAACTCAAACCGGGGAGCTGTTTTTT.

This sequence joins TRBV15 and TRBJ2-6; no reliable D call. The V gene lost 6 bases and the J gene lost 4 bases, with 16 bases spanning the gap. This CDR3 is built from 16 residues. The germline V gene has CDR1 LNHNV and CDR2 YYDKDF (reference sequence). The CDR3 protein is CATSSHSGSGANVLTF. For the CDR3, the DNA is TGTGCCACCAGTAGTCATTCTGGGTCCGGGGCCAACGTCCTGACTTTC. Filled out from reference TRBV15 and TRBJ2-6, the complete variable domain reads DAMVIQNPRYQVTQFGKPVTLSCSQTLNHNVMYWYQQKSSQAPKLLFHYYDKDFNNEADTPDNFQSRRPNTSFCFLDIRSPGLGDTAMYLCATSSHSGSGANVLTFGAGSRLTVL.

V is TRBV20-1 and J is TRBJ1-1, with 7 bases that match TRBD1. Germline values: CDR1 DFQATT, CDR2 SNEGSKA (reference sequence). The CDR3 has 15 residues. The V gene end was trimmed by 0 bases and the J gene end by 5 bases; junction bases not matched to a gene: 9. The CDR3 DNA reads TGCAGTGCTAGAGATCGGGCAGGGGGGGAAACTGAAGCTTTCTTT. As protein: CSARDRAGGETEAFF.

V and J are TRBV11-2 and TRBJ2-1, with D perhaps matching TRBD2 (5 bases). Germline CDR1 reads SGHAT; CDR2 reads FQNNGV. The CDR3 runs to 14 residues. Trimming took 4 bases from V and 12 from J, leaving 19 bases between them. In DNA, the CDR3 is TGTGCCAGCAGCTCCATCAACTGGGCCGAGGGGCAGTTCTTC. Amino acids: CASSSINWAEGQFF.